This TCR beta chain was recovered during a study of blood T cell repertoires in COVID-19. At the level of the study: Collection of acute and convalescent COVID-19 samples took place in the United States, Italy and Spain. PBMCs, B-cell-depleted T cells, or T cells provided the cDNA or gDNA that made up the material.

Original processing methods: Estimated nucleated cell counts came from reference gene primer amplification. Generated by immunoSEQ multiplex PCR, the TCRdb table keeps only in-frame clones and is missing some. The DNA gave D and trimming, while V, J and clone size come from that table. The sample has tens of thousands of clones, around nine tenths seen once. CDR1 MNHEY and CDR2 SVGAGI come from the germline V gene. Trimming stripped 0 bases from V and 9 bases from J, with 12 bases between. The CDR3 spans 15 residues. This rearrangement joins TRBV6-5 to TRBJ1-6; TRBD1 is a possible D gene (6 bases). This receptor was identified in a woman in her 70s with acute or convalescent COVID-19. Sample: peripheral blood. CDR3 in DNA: TGTGCCAGCAGTTACTCTCAGGACAGCCTTTCACCCCTCCACTTT. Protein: CASSYSQDSLSPLHF.